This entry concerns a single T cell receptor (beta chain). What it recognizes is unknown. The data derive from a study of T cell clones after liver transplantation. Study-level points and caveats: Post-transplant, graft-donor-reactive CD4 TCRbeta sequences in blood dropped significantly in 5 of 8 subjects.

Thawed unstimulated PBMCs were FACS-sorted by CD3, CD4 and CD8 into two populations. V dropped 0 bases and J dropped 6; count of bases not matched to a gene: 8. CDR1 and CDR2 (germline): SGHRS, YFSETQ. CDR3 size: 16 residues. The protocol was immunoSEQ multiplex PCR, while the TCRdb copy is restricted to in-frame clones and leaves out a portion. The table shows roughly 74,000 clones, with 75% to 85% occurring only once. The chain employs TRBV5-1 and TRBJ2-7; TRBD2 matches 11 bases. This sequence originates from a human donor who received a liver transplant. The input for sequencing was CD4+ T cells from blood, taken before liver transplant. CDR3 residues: CASSLDASGRQGEQYF. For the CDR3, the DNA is TGCGCCAGCAGCTTGGACGCTAGCGGGAGGCAAGGCGAGCAGTACTTC.